The TCR beta chain under discussion was sequenced for a study of T cell clonotyping in hematopoietic cell transplantation. Overall study: Pretransplant recipient samples were taken after cytoreduction. Whole-study results and caveats: Pathologically expanded recipient clonotypes increased progressively from day 30 to day 180 as diversity fell. At the given depth, recipient repertoires were over 95% de novo clonotypes.

A note on this clone: Its target is not known.

V was trimmed by 4 bases and J by 6 bases, leaving 16 bases between them. The CDR3 extends over 14 amino acids. Germline CDR1 LNHDA, CDR2 SQIVND (reference sequence). The time point is: recipient sample about 28 days before transplant, after cytoreduction. TCRdb's copy holds only in-frame clones and misses some; the assay was immunoSEQ multiplex PCR. The sample carries tens of thousands of clones, approximately 84% recorded once. This clonotype was sampled from a man aged 60 to 69 with biphenotypic leukemia. Some clones in this sample may be carry-over from other donors' samples. This rearrangement joins TRBV19 to TRBJ2-7, with D tentatively TRBD1 or TRBD2 (5 bases each). Here the sequenced sample was peripheral blood mononuclear cells, taken before stem cell transplant. The CDR3 DNA is TGTGCCAGTAGTAACCCGGGGCAGCCCCGCGAGCAGTACTTC. It codes for CASSNPGQPREQYF. The full variable domain, in which reference TRBV19 and TRBJ2-7 provide the parts outside the CDR3, is DGGITQSPKYLFRKEGQNVTLSCEQNLNHDAMYWYRQDPGQGLRLIYYSQIVNDFQKGDIAEGYSVSREKKESFPLTVTSAQKNPTAFYLCASSNPGQPREQYFGPGTRLTVT.